This T cell receptor (beta chain) comes out of a study of blood T cell repertoires in COVID-19. Across the study: COVID-19 samples from acute and convalescent phases originated in the United States, Italy and Spain. Nucleic acid was either cDNA or gDNA, and it came from T cells, B-cell-depleted T cells, or PBMCs.

In the original analysis: It was from reference gene primer amplification that nucleated cell counts were estimated. Only in-frame clones appear in the TCRdb table, and some are missing; sequencing was by immunoSEQ multiplex PCR. The V and J calls and clone size are taken from that table; D and trimming were inferred from the DNA. In the table there are 200,000 to 250,000 clones, around 83% of which are singletons. V dropped 4 bases and J dropped 16; count of bases not matched to a gene: 14. This CDR3 spans 14 amino acids. CDR1 is SGHDT, CDR2 YYEEEE, per germline. Sequenced: peripheral blood. The receptor's source is a woman aged 18-29 years with acute or convalescent COVID-19. The J gene is TRBJ2-2, the V gene TRBV5-6; 9 bases agree with TRBD1. The CDR3 reads CASSTRQSGQGPFF. CDR3 DNA: TGTGCCAGCAGCACTAGACAGTCGGGACAGGGCCCGTTTTTT.